This entry lists 22 T cell receptor beta chains sequenced from one sample in a study of tumor-infiltrating lymphocytes in localized non-small cell lung cancer. The data were produced by immunoSEQ multiplex PCR, yet TCRdb's version contains in-frame clones alone and is incomplete. Here the sample spans 11,000 to 15,000 clones, around four fifths being singletons. The sequenced material came from lung tumor tissue. All receptors come from a human donor with non-small cell lung cancer.

The chain couples TRBV28 to TRBJ1-2; D is ambiguous. The CDR3 extends over 11 amino acids. The germline V gene encodes CDR1 MDHEN and CDR2 SYDVKM. V was clipped by 8 bases and J by 8 bases, with 12 bases between them. The CDR3, as DNA: TGTGCCAGCGAACAGTTTCGAGGCTACACCTTC. Encoded protein: CASEQFRGYTF.

This clone was counted a few times. The chain employs TRBV7-9 and TRBJ1-2, with D possibly TRBD1 on 5 matching bases. The CDR3 is 13 residues long. Trimming pared 2 bases from V and 8 bases from J, leaving 12 bases between. CDR1 and CDR2 from the germline V gene are SEHNR and FQNEAQ (reference sequence). The CDR3 DNA reads TGTGCCAGCAGCTTACCCAGGGAACAGGGCTACACCTTC. Protein sequence: CASSLPREQGYTF.

The chain is built from TRBV2 and TRBJ2-3; 8 positions agree with TRBD1. V trimming: 4 bases; J trimming: 3 bases; junction bases outside the gene matches: 3. Germline CDR1 and CDR2: SNHLY and FYNNEI. The CDR3 contains 14 residues. The CDR3 loop is CASSARTGTDTQYF. The DNA of the CDR3 is TGTGCCAGCAGTGCCCGGACAGGGACAGATACGCAGTATTTT.

This clone was seen just once. J is TRBJ1-1 and V is TRBV6-6; weak D call: TRBD1 (6 bases). Germline loops: CDR1 MNHNY, CDR2 SVGAGI (reference sequence). Trimming shortened V by 1 base and J by 7 bases, and 16 bases separated the two germline ends. The CDR3 runs 15 residues. The DNA for the CDR3 is TGTGCCAGCAGTTACTTTCAGGGGAGATCTGTTGAAGCTTTCTTT. Its translation is CASSYFQGRSVEAFF.

The J gene is TRBJ2-5, the V gene TRBV5-1; D is possibly TRBD2 (6 bases). CDR1 SGHRS and CDR2 YFSETQ come from the germline V gene. This CDR3 has 15 amino acids. V lost 0 bases to trimming and J lost 2 bases, with 11 bases between them. The CDR3 spells CASSLAAGKQETQYF. CDR3 in DNA: TGCGCCAGCAGCTTGGCGGCGGGGAAACAAGAGACCCAGTACTTC.

The chain has TRBV9 and TRBJ1-3; D gene uncertain. V was trimmed by 4 bases and J by 2 bases, leaving 10 bases between them. CDR1 is SGDLS, CDR2 YYNGEE, per germline. The CDR3 has 14 amino acids. In DNA, the CDR3 is TGTGCCAGCAGCCCCCAGCAGGCTGGAAACACCATATATTTT. It codes for CASSPQQAGNTIYF.

The sample holds one count of this clone. This chain connects TRBV6-5 to TRBJ1-4; the D gene is possibly TRBD1 (6 bases). From germline, CDR1 is MNHEY and CDR2 SVGAGI. The CDR3 is 16 amino acids. Between the trimmed V and J ends, which lost 2 bases and 8 bases, there was a span of 18 bases. The CDR3, as DNA: TGTGCCAGCAGTTACGCTAAAGTCGTGGGGGGCGAAAAACTGTTTTTT. Encoded protein: CASSYAKVVGGEKLFF.

The chain joins TRBV11-3 to TRBJ2-7, with D possibly being TRBD1 (6 bases). Germline CDR1 and CDR2: SGHNT and YENEEA. Trimming stripped 1 base from V and 6 bases from J, with 10 bases between. This CDR3 has 13 amino acids. CDR3 sequence reads: CASSLVRGGEQYF. CDR3 DNA sequence: TGTGCCAGCAGCTTAGTAAGAGGGGGCGAGCAGTACTTC. The variable domain in full, with the rest retrieved from reference TRBV11-3 and TRBJ2-7, is EAGVVQSPRYKIIEKKQPVAFWCNPISGHNTLYWYLQNLGQGPELLIRYENEEAVDDSQLPKDRFSAERLKGVDSTLKIQPAELGDSAVYLCASSLVRGGEQYFGPGTRLTVT.

V gene TRBV2 combines with J gene TRBJ1-1, with TRBD1 identical over 8 bases. Per germline, CDR1 SNHLY and CDR2 FYNNEI. The trim removed 1 base at V and 1 base at J, leaving 2 bases unmatched. This CDR3 contains 15 residues. The CDR3 DNA follows: TGTGCCAGCAGTGAAGACAGGGGGACGAACACTGAAGCTTTCTTT. Its protein is CASSEDRGTNTEAFF.

The table lists this clone with a few counts. The V gene is TRBV6-5, the J gene TRBJ1-1, with D hard to call. CDR3 length: 13 residues. Trimming removed 2 bases from V and 4 bases from J, with 8 bases in between. Germline lookup yields CDR1 MNHEY and CDR2 SVGAGI. In DNA, the CDR3 is TGTGCCAGCAGTTACGATTGGAGCACTGAAGCTTTCTTT. This encodes CASSYDWSTEAFF.

The chain links TRBV29-1 to TRBJ1-5; 9 bases map to TRBD1. J lost 4 bases, V lost 4 bases, and 5 bases had no gene match. Germline V gives CDR1 SQVTM, CDR2 ANQGSEA. The CDR3 is 14 amino acids. CDR3 DNA: TGCAGCGTTGGGGGGGACAGGGAGAATCAGCCCCAGCATTTT. Its translation is CSVGGDRENQPQHF.

This rearrangement joins TRBV5-1 to TRBJ2-1; D is unresolved. V was clipped by 1 base and J by 6 bases, with 11 bases between them. The CDR3 contains 14 residues. Germline-derived CDR1 and CDR2 are SGHRS and YFSETQ. CDR3 loop: CASSLPANINEQFF. In DNA, the CDR3 is TGCGCCAGCAGCTTGCCGGCCAACATCAATGAGCAGTTCTTC. Full variable domain (rest looked up from reference TRBV5-1 and TRBJ2-1): KAGVTQTPRYLIKTRGQQVTLSCSPISGHRSVSWYQQTPGQGLQFLFEYFSETQRNKGNFPGRFSGRQFSNSRSEMNVSTLELGDSALYLCASSLPANINEQFFGPGTRLTVL.

CDR3 nucleotides: TGTGCCAGCAGTCCAGCCCTGGGGCAGGGAAGGGGTCAGCCCCAGCATTTT. Translating gives CASSPALGQGRGQPQHF. The J gene is TRBJ1-5, the V gene TRBV28; D is perhaps TRBD1 (5 bases). CDR1 is MDHEN, CDR2 SYDVKM, per germline. This CDR3 has 17 amino acids. Trimming left V 5 bases short and J 6 bases short, with 23 bases between.

The chain joins TRBV2 to TRBJ1-3, with D unclear. Deletions cut 4 bases from V and 5 bases from J, with 15 bases between. Germline CDR1 SNHLY, CDR2 FYNNEI. The CDR3 covers 15 residues. The CDR3 here is CASSVVRLSRNTIYF. CDR3 coding DNA: TGTGCCAGCAGTGTGGTCCGTTTAAGTAGAAACACCATATATTTT.

The chain has TRBV5-1 and TRBJ1-1, with D unclear. CDR1 SGHRS and CDR2 YFSETQ come from the germline V gene. There are 14 residues in the CDR3. Deletions cut 4 bases from V and 10 bases from J, with 20 bases between. Here the CDR3 reads CASSLDTGPGGAFF. CDR3 bases: TGCGCCAGCAGCCTAGATACCGGACCGGGTGGAGCTTTCTTT.

The chain uses TRBV5-1 and TRBJ2-1; D ambiguous. In germline, CDR1 is SGHRS, CDR2 YFSETQ. CDR3 length: 11 residues. The V end lost 2 bases, the J end lost 9 bases, and 6 bases lay between the germline ends. The CDR3 region has the DNA TGCGCCAGCAGCTTAGCAGTTGAGCAGTTCTTC. Translation: CASSLAVEQFF.

The chain links TRBV19 to TRBJ1-5; 11 nucleotides agree with TRBD1. J lost 2 bases, V lost 4 bases, and 7 bases had no gene match. The CDR3 sequence is 17 residues long. The germline V gene encodes CDR1 LNHDA and CDR2 SQIVND (reference sequence). CDR3 protein: CASSNPGQGAGNQPQHF. DNA for the CDR3: TGTGCCAGTAGTAACCCCGGACAGGGGGCTGGCAATCAGCCCCAGCATTTT.

The chain has TRBV11-2 and TRBJ2-1; possible D gene TRBD2, 5 bases. V lost 3 bases, J lost 7 bases, and 19 bases lay in between. Germline CDR1 SGHAT, CDR2 FQNNGV. The CDR3 sequence is 16 residues long. The CDR3 protein is CASSFLSGIGSNEQFF. CDR3 DNA: TGTGCCAGCAGCTTCCTGTCCGGGATAGGGTCGAATGAGCAGTTCTTC.

This chain links TRBV30 with TRBJ1-2, with TRBD1 matching 7 bases. In germline, CDR1 is GTSNPN, CDR2 SVGIG (reference sequence). Germline trimming cut 2 bases from V and 8 bases from J; bases unmatched to any gene: 11. CDR3 length equals 14 residues. The CDR3 loop is CAWSLTGQLRGYTF. CDR3 nucleotide sequence: TGTGCCTGGAGTCTTACGGGACAGCTAAGAGGCTACACCTTC.

This clone has a single count. The chain links TRBV28 to TRBJ2-7; perhaps D is TRBD1 or TRBD2 (5 bases each). V was clipped by 8 bases and J by 6 bases, with 17 bases between them. Germline values: CDR1 MDHEN, CDR2 SYDVKM. CDR3 length: 13 amino acids. CDR3 region: CASCIGGSTEQYF. CDR3 bases: TGTGCCAGCTGCATTGGGGGATCGACCGAGCAGTACTTC.

This clone appeared once. The V gene is TRBV5-1, the J gene TRBJ2-3; tentatively, D is TRBD1 (5 bases). There are 15 residues in the CDR3. Germline V gene sequence: CDR1 SGHRS, CDR2 YFSETQ. Trimming left V 0 bases short and J 4 bases short, with 12 bases between. CDR3 residues: CASSLGDSDPDTQYF. CDR3 nucleotides: TGCGCCAGCAGCTTGGGAGACAGTGACCCAGATACGCAGTATTTT.

In its sample, this clone was seen a few times. V usage is TRBV6-1 and J usage is TRBJ2-5; maybe TRBD1 (5 bases). With 7 bases removed from V and 2 bases from J, the gap between germline ends came to 14 bases. This CDR3 is 14 amino acids long. Germline V CDR1 and CDR2: MNHNS, SASEGT. The CDR3 DNA is TGTGCCAGCACTACAATCCCAGGGCAAGAGACCCAGTACTTC. Amino acid sequence: CASTTIPGQETQYF.